The 24 T cell receptor beta chains presented below share a single source sample, sequenced in a study of cytomegalovirus exposure and HLA in healthy donors. 13 Jbeta primers and 60 Vbeta primers were used for the PCR. Using immunoSEQ multiplex PCR, the repertoire was profiled, and TCRdb retains in-frame clones only, with some absent. The sample yields some 140,000 clones, 60% to 80% seen once. The material sequenced was PBMCs. The source is a man aged 25 to 40 in good health and CMV-seronegative.

A note on this clone: Within the sample, other DNA sequences also encode this same CDR3. This sequence joins TRBV19 and TRBJ2-7, with 7 bases fitting TRBD2. Germline V gene sequence: CDR1 LNHDA, CDR2 SQIVND (reference sequence). This CDR3 comprises 13 residues. V lost 3 bases, J lost 3 bases, and 2 bases stayed unmatched. The CDR3: CASSMGLLYEQYF. In DNA form, the CDR3 reads TGTGCCAGTAGTATGGGACTACTCTACGAGCAGTACTTC.

The chain has TRBV9 and TRBJ2-5, with 8 positions matching TRBD2. Losses at the gene ends were 6 bases for V and 2 bases for J; bases not matched to a gene: 6. This CDR3 has 14 residues. Germline V gene data show CDR1 as SGDLS and CDR2 as YYNGEE. The CDR3 DNA reads as TGTGCCAGCACTCGAGGCGGGAGGCAAGAGACCCAGTACTTC. Its protein product is CASTRGGRQETQYF.

The J gene is TRBJ1-4, the V gene TRBV11-1; no firm D call. V lost 4 bases and J 8 bases, leaving 11 bases between the germline ends. Germline loops: CDR1 SGHAT, CDR2 FQDESV (reference sequence). The CDR3 is 13 residues long. In DNA, the CDR3 is TGTGCCAGCAGCTCATCCGGAGTCGAAAAACTGTTTTTT. Residues: CASSSSGVEKLFF.

This clone occurred once. The V and J genes are TRBV2 and TRBJ1-4; 7 bases map to TRBD1. V dropped 7 bases and J dropped 5; count of bases not matched to a gene: 7. The CDR3 runs 14 residues. Germline CDR1 and CDR2: SNHLY and FYNNEI. CDR3 DNA sequence: TGTGCCAGCAACAGGGACAGCGAAAATGAAAAACTGTTTTTT. It translates to CASNRDSENEKLFF.

This chain uses TRBV7-8 with TRBJ2-2, with 7 positions matching TRBD2. J gave up 7 bases and V 5 bases, and 16 bases lay outside the gene matches. Germline assignment: CDR1 SGHVS and CDR2 FQNEAQ. The CDR3 consists of 17 residues. CDR3 loop: CASSHRSGGSTGGELFF. CDR3 coding DNA: TGTGCCAGCAGCCACCGTTCCGGCGGGAGTACCGGCGGGGAGCTGTTTTTT.

The V and J genes are TRBV30 and TRBJ2-2; 7 bases match TRBD2. Germline-derived CDR1 and CDR2 are GTSNPN and SVGIG (reference sequence). Trimming at V came to 4 bases and at J to 7 bases, leaving 6 bases not matched to a gene. CDR3 size: 13 residues. CDR3 loop: CAWKGGPGGELFF. CDR3 sequence (DNA): TGTGCCTGGAAGGGAGGGCCTGGCGGGGAGCTGTTTTTT.

The V and J genes are TRBV15 and TRBJ1-2; 8 bases are shared with TRBD1. Germline V gene sequence: CDR1 LNHNV, CDR2 YYDKDF (reference sequence). This CDR3 comprises 14 residues. Germline trimming cut 6 bases from V and 2 bases from J; bases unmatched to any gene: 5. The CDR3 DNA reads TGTGCCACCAGTACAGACAGGGGAAACTATGGCTACACCTTC. It codes for CATSTDRGNYGYTF.

The gene calls are TRBV5-1 and TRBJ2-1; 9 bases are shared with TRBD2. Germline CDR1 and CDR2: SGHRS and YFSETQ. This CDR3 comprises 16 residues. V lost 2 bases, J lost 0 bases, and 3 bases stayed unmatched. In DNA, the CDR3 is TGCGCCAGCAGCTTCGCTAGCGGGATCTCCTACAATGAGCAGTTCTTC. This translates into CASSFASGISYNEQFF.

The chain recombines TRBV7-9 with TRBJ1-1; TRBD1 matches at 8 bases. Trimming took 2 bases from V and 4 from J; bases not matched to a gene: 3. Germline CDR1 reads SEHNR; CDR2 reads FQNEAQ (reference sequence). The CDR3 has 14 amino acids. CDR3 coding DNA: TGTGCCAGCAGCTTACAGGGGGCTAGCACTGAAGCTTTCTTT. This gives the protein CASSLQGASTEAFF.

This clone has a handful of counts. The chain is built from TRBV7-9 and TRBJ1-2; TRBD1 matches 9 bases. CDR3 length equals 16 residues. Unmatched junction bases numbered 5, after V lost 1 base and J lost 2 bases. Germline V gene lookup returns CDR1 SEHNR and CDR2 FQNEAQ (reference sequence). In nucleotides, the CDR3 is TGTGCCAGCAGCTTAGGTGGACAGGGGTCCAACTATGGCTACACCTTC. Amino acids: CASSLGGQGSNYGYTF. Combining the CDR3 with reference TRBV7-9 and TRBJ1-2 gives the whole variable domain DTGVSQNPRHKITKRGQNVTFRCDPISEHNRLYWYRQTLGQGPEFLTYFQNEAQLEKSRLLSDRFSAERPKGSFSTLEIQRTEQGDSAMYLCASSLGGQGSNYGYTFGSGTRLTVV.

The chain uses TRBV10-2 and TRBJ2-2; possible D gene TRBD2, 5 bases. This CDR3 has 15 amino acids. Germline values: CDR1 WSHSY, CDR2 SAAADI. Deletions cut 3 bases from V and 1 base from J, with 9 bases between. The DNA for the CDR3 is TGCGCCAGCAGTGAAGCGGAGATGAACACCGGGGAGCTGTTTTTT. This sequence encodes CASSEAEMNTGELFF.

The rearrangement uses TRBV2 and TRBJ1-5; TRBD1 matches 9 bases. The junction had 1 base not matched to a gene; V was cut back by 2 bases and J by 5 bases. Germline loops: CDR1 SNHLY, CDR2 FYNNEI. CDR3 length equals 14 residues. The CDR3 sequence is CASSEWTGDQPQHF. CDR3 bases: TGTGCCAGCAGTGAATGGACAGGGGATCAGCCCCAGCATTTT.

This clone was counted once. Here the CDR3 reads CASSDPGTGALEAFF. The CDR3 region has the DNA TGCGCCAGCAGTGACCCCGGGACAGGGGCCCTTGAAGCTTTCTTT. V usage is TRBV10-2 and J usage is TRBJ1-1; 10 bases agree with TRBD1. CDR1 is WSHSY, CDR2 SAAADI, per germline. The CDR3 is 15 residues long. J gave up 7 bases and V 3 bases, and 8 bases lay outside the gene matches.

The J gene is TRBJ2-7, the V gene TRBV23-1; 11 bases are a match to TRBD1. TRBV23-1 belongs to the ORF category, with a function that is uncertain. CDR3 length: 15 amino acids. With V trimmed by 0 bases and J by 4 bases, 2 bases remained unmatched. The CDR3 sequence is CASSQSGQGAYEQYF. CDR3 coding DNA: TGCGCCAGCAGTCAATCAGGACAGGGGGCTTACGAGCAGTACTTC.

The rearrangement joins TRBV2 to TRBJ1-2; D is unclear. V gave up 4 bases and J gave up 3 bases, with 12 bases separating them. This CDR3 spans 14 amino acids. Per germline, CDR1 SNHLY and CDR2 FYNNEI. As DNA, the CDR3 is TGTGCCAGCAGTGTACTAGGGCAGGACTATGGCTACACCTTC. Encoded protein: CASSVLGQDYGYTF.

The chain recombines TRBV5-1 with TRBJ1-1; TRBD1 is a possible D gene (6 bases). This CDR3 is 13 amino acids long. CDR1 and CDR2 (germline): SGHRS, YFSETQ. Trimming removed 3 bases at V and 5 bases at J, with 11 bases between. CDR3 loop: CASSSGHRTEAFF. The CDR3 bases are TGCGCCAGCAGCTCGGGACACAGGACTGAAGCTTTCTTT.

This chain connects TRBV11-2 to TRBJ2-3, with 8 bases matching TRBD2. The germline V gene encodes CDR1 SGHAT and CDR2 FQNNGV. The CDR3 is made up of 14 amino acids. V lost 1 base and J lost 4; bases outside the gene matches: 1. The CDR3 is CASSLGREADTQYF. In DNA form, the CDR3 reads TGTGCCAGCAGCTTAGGGCGGGAGGCAGATACGCAGTATTTT.

V is TRBV9 and J is TRBJ2-3; D is undetermined. CDR1 and CDR2 from the germline V gene are SGDLS and YYNGEE. Trimming removed 1 base from V and 2 bases from J, with 8 bases in between. The length of the CDR3 is 14 residues. The CDR3, as DNA: TGTGCCAGCAGCGTACGGAGATCCACAGATACGCAGTATTTT. It specifies CASSVRRSTDTQYF.

This clone was observed a single time. J is TRBJ2-3 and V is TRBV28; no clear D gene. V gave up 3 bases and J gave up 6 bases, with 10 bases separating them. Germline-derived CDR1 and CDR2 are MDHEN and SYDVKM. The CDR3 runs 13 residues. The CDR3 reads CASSFPFADTQYF. The DNA of the CDR3 is TGTGCCAGCAGTTTTCCCTTTGCGGATACGCAGTATTTT.

The chain links TRBV2 to TRBJ2-7, with D uncertain. There are 14 residues in the CDR3. Germline V CDR1 and CDR2: SNHLY, FYNNEI. The V end lost 1 base, the J end lost 0 bases, and 7 bases lay between the germline ends. The chain's CDR3 is CASSEESGSYEQYF. The CDR3 nucleotides read TGTGCCAGCAGTGAAGAGAGTGGCTCCTACGAGCAGTACTTC.

The chain joins TRBV19 to TRBJ2-7, with D tentatively TRBD1 (6 bases). The germline CDR1 and CDR2 sequences are LNHDA and SQIVND (reference sequence). CDR3 length equals 15 residues. Trimming shortened V by 5 bases and J by 1 base, and 15 bases separated the two germline ends. CDR3 DNA sequence: TGTGCCAGTAGTTACTCCGGGACAACATCCTACGAGCAGTACTTC. Encoded protein: CASSYSGTTSYEQYF.

V usage is TRBV5-1 and J usage is TRBJ2-1; 10 bases agree with TRBD1. The CDR3 is 15 residues long. Germline V lookup: CDR1 SGHRS, CDR2 YFSETQ. J was trimmed by 4 bases and V by 1 base; bases with no gene match: 2. CDR3 sequence: CASSLLGQGYNEQFF. CDR3 nucleotides: TGCGCCAGCAGCTTGTTGGGACAGGGGTACAATGAGCAGTTCTTC.

The chain links TRBV25-1 to TRBJ2-7; D is undetermined. V lost 8 bases and J 1 base, leaving 18 bases between the germline ends. Germline-derived CDR1 and CDR2 are MGHDK and SYGVNS. This CDR3 has 15 residues. The CDR3 sequence is CASAPLPSTSYEQYF. The CDR3 nucleotides read TGTGCCAGCGCCCCTCTCCCCTCGACATCCTACGAGCAGTACTTC.

The CDR3 region has the DNA TGTGCCAGCAGTTACTCGGAGACAGGTACTAATCAGCCCCAGCATTTT. Protein product: CASSYSETGTNQPQHF. This chain connects TRBV6-6 to TRBJ1-5; D possibly corresponds to TRBD1 (6 bases). Germline loops: CDR1 MNHNY, CDR2 SVGAGI (reference sequence). CDR3 length equals 16 residues. The V and J ends lost 0 bases and 4 bases respectively, with 13 bases between them.